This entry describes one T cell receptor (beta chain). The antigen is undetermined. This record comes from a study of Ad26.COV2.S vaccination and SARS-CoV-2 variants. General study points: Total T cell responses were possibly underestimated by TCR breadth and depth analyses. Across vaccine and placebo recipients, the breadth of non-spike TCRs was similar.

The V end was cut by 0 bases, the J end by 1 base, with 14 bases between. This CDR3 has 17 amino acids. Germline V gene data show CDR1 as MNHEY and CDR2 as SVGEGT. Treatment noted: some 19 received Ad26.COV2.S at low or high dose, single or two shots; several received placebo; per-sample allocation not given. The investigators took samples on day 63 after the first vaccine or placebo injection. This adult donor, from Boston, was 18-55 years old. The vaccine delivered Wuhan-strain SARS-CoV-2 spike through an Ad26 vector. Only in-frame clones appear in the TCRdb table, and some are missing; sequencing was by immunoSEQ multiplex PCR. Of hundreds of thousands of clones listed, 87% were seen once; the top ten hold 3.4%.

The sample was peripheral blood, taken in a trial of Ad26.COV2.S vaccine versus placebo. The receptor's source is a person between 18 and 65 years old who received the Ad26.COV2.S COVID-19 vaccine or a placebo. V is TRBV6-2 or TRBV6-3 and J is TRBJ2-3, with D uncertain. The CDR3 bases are TGTGCCAGCAGTTACTCCTTAGATCAGAAGGGCACAGATACGCAGTATTTT. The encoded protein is CASSYSLDQKGTDTQYF.